The following is a TCR beta chain sequence with its context. The sample comes from a study of T cell responses to AZD1222 COVID-19 vaccine. V was shortened by 1 base and J by 3 bases, with 9 bases between the two germline ends. The CDR3 contains 14 residues. CDR1 and CDR2 (germline): LNHNV, YYDKDF (reference sequence). Clones were read by immunoSEQ multiplex PCR, and TCRdb kept only the in-frame ones, dropping some. Seen here are around 120,000 clones, 90% to 95% observed once, and the top ten hold 2.5% to 3.5%. The source is an adult in good health. V and J are TRBV15 and TRBJ1-2; D is unresolved. The source material was peripheral blood, sampled on day 0 of AZD1222 vaccination. The CDR3 region is CATSRGGIYYGYTF. CDR3 coding DNA: TGTGCCACCAGCAGAGGCGGAATATACTATGGCTACACCTTC. Using reference TRBV15 and TRBJ1-2 for the parts outside the CDR3, the full variable domain is DAMVIQNPRYQVTQFGKPVTLSCSQTLNHNVMYWYQQKSSQAPKLLFHYYDKDFNNEADTPDNFQSRRPNTSFCFLDIRSPGLGDTAMYLCATSRGGIYYGYTFGSGTRLTVV.